These 3 T cell receptor beta chains were sequenced from one sample in a study of OX40 agonist ivuxolimab in advanced cancers. The table came from immunoSEQ multiplex PCR; TCRdb's copy has only in-frame clones and leaves some out. The sample records 80,000 or so clones, approximately 92% being singletons. The starting material was CD4+ or CD8+ T cells sorted from blood, obtained in a trial of the OX40 agonist ivuxolimab. These receptors were obtained from an adult with an advanced solid tumor such as melanoma, head and neck, liver or kidney cancer.

V and J are TRBV6-6 and TRBJ2-5; D remains unclear. CDR3 length: 11 residues. The germline V and J ends were trimmed by 8 bases and 0 bases, with 4 bases remaining between them. Germline lookup yields CDR1 MNHNY and CDR2 SVGAGI (reference sequence). CDR3 bases: TGTGCCAGCTGGGACCAAGAGACCCAGTACTTC. It is translated as CASWDQETQYF.

The chain employs TRBV6-5 and TRBJ2-1; the match to TRBD1 covers 7 bases. Germline loops: CDR1 MNHEY, CDR2 SVGAGI. The CDR3 is made up of 13 amino acids. J was trimmed by 7 bases and V by 3 bases; bases with no gene match: 3. The CDR3 bases are TGTGCCAGCAGTTATGTCAGGGGGAATGAGCAGTTCTTC. Its translation: CASSYVRGNEQFF.

This chain links TRBV5-1 with TRBJ2-5; TRBD1 matches at 7 bases. The germline V gene has CDR1 SGHRS and CDR2 YFSETQ. The CDR3 runs to 14 residues. Unmatched junction bases numbered 6, after V lost 3 bases and J lost 4 bases. The CDR3 here is CASSSQGWRETQYF. CDR3 DNA sequence: TGCGCCAGCAGCTCACAGGGGTGGAGAGAGACCCAGTACTTC. Full variable domain (rest looked up from reference TRBV5-1 and TRBJ2-5): KAGVTQTPRYLIKTRGQQVTLSCSPISGHRSVSWYQQTPGQGLQFLFEYFSETQRNKGNFPGRFSGRQFSNSRSEMNVSTLELGDSALYLCASSSQGWRETQYFGPGTRLLVL.